This entry lists 24 T cell receptor beta chains sequenced from one sample in a study of T cells after yellow fever vaccination. TCRdb passed the 5' RACE reads through MiXCR, listing each CDR3 protein once. The table has hundreds of thousands of distinct CDR3 sequences, roughly 14% seen once. The sample in question was PBMCs, obtained on the day of the yellow fever booster vaccination. These receptors all come from a man aged 25-45 years who received the YFV17D yellow fever vaccine.

In this sample, this clonotype turned up a few times. The chain carries TRBV20-1 and TRBJ2-1, with D uncertain. CDR1 is DFQATT, CDR2 SNEGSKA, per germline (reference sequence). This CDR3 is 10 amino acids long. Trimming cost V 8 bases and J 7 bases, with 9 bases left between them. The CDR3 bases are TGCAGTCCCATAGATAATGAGCAGTTCTTC. Its translation is CSPIDNEQFF.

This clonotype has more than one count but fewer than ten. This chain connects TRBV7-9 to TRBJ1-5; TRBD1 aligns across 7 bases. The CDR3 covers 11 residues. Germline V CDR1 and CDR2: SEHNR, FQNEAQ (reference sequence). DNA of the CDR3: TGTTCAGGGGGGTTGATTCAGCCCCAGCATTTT. This encodes CSGGLIQPQHF.

The rearrangement joins TRBV5-1 to TRBJ2-7, with D tentatively TRBD1 or TRBD2 (5 bases each). The ends were cut back, 2 bases at V and 0 bases at J, with 18 bases in the middle. CDR3 size: 17 residues. Germline loops: CDR1 SGHRS, CDR2 YFSETQ. CDR3 DNA sequence: TGCGCCAGCAGCTTTACCGTCGGGACGGCGCTCTCCTACGAGCAGTACTTC. Residues: CASSFTVGTALSYEQYF.

In its sample, this clonotype was seen a few times. The chain uses TRBV29-1 and TRBJ2-7; possibly TRBD2 for D (5 bases). Trimming took off 3 bases at V and 3 bases at J, with 15 bases between the two ends. There are 14 residues in the CDR3. Germline V gene data show CDR1 as SQVTM and CDR2 as ANQGSEA. CDR3 amino acids: CSVESGIGSYEQYF. The CDR3 nucleotides are TGCAGCGTTGAGTCGGGCATTGGGAGCTACGAGCAGTACTTC.

This clonotype was counted between two and nine times. The J gene is TRBJ2-1, the V gene TRBV20-1, with D possibly being TRBD2 (6 bases). This CDR3 spans 11 amino acids. Germline V CDR1 and CDR2: DFQATT, SNEGSKA (reference sequence). Trimming left V 4 bases short and J 13 bases short, with 14 bases between. The CDR3 region is CSAKETGEQFF. DNA of the CDR3: TGCAGTGCTAAAGAAACGGGGGAACAGTTCTTC.

The sample holds a few counts of this clonotype. The chain recombines TRBV6-2 or TRBV6-3 with TRBJ2-1, with D tentatively TRBD1 (7 bases). Per the germline V gene, CDR1 is MNHEY and CDR2 is SVGEGT. Between the trimmed V and J ends, which lost 5 bases and 2 bases, there was a span of 16 bases. The CDR3 has 16 residues. CDR3 protein: CASSSRQGGTYNEQFF. The CDR3 nucleotides read TGTGCCAGCAGTAGCAGACAGGGAGGTACCTACAATGAGCAGTTCTTC.

The J gene is TRBJ2-4, the V gene TRBV4-3; 8 nucleotides match TRBD1. The CDR3 loop spans 16 amino acids. The V gene's germline CDR1 is LGHNA and CDR2 YSLEER. The ends lost 2 bases at V and 6 bases at J; junction bases unmatched: 9. The CDR3 protein is CASSQIDRGRGNIQYF. The CDR3 DNA is TGCGCCAGCAGCCAAATCGACAGGGGTAGAGGAAACATTCAGTACTTC.

The V and J genes are TRBV7-8 and TRBJ1-5, with 8 bases fitting TRBD1. The CDR3 consists of 18 residues. Germline V gene data show CDR1 as SGHVS and CDR2 as FQNEAQ. V dropped 5 bases and J dropped 0; count of bases not matched to a gene: 12. Here the CDR3 DNA reads TGTGCCAGCAGCCAGAGATCCGCGACAGGGGTTAGCAATCAGCCCCAGCATTTT. Translated: CASSQRSATGVSNQPQHF.

Many counts were recorded for this clonotype. The rearrangement joins TRBV5-1 to TRBJ2-7; TRBD2 matches at 8 bases. J was trimmed by 3 bases and V by 0 bases; bases with no gene match: 2. Germline V gene sequence: CDR1 SGHRS, CDR2 YFSETQ. This CDR3 is built from 14 residues. The CDR3 sequence: CASSLAGTSYEQYF. In nucleotides, the CDR3 is TGCGCCAGCAGCTTGGCCGGGACTAGCTACGAGCAGTACTTC.

This clonotype was detected a few times. The V and J genes are TRBV11-2 and TRBJ1-2; 7 bases align to TRBD1. The CDR3 is made up of 13 amino acids. V gave up 7 bases and J gave up 3 bases; unmatched junction bases: 5. The germline CDR1 and CDR2 sequences are SGHAT and FQNNGV. Here the CDR3 reads CASTRQGDYGYTF. The CDR3 DNA follows: TGTGCCAGCACCCGACAGGGAGACTATGGCTACACCTTC. The whole variable domain, remainder taken from reference TRBV11-2 and TRBJ1-2, is EAGVAQSPRYKIIEKRQSVAFWCNPISGHATLYWYQQILGQGPKLLIQFQNNGVVDDSQLPKDRFSAERLKGVDSTLKIQPAKLEDSAVYLCASTRQGDYGYTFGSGTRLTVV.

This clonotype was seen a few times. This chain joins TRBV6-5 and TRBJ2-7; 11 bases are shared with TRBD2. V lost 0 bases and J lost 0; bases outside the gene matches: 1. CDR1 and CDR2 (germline): MNHEY, SVGAGI. The CDR3 totals 16 residues. The CDR3 region is CASSYSTSGNSYEQYF. DNA of the CDR3: TGTGCCAGCAGTTACTCGACTAGCGGGAACTCCTACGAGCAGTACTTC.

For this clonotype: Given a much more abundant clone one base away, this may be a read error. The rearrangement links TRBV29-1 to TRBJ2-2, with D perhaps TRBD2 (6 bases). The germline V gene encodes CDR1 SQVTM and CDR2 ANQGSEA. The CDR3 is 14 residues long. The CDR3 protein is CSVEGRGSTGELLF. CDR3 sequence (DNA): TGCAGCGTTGAGGGCCGGGGGTCCACCGGGGAGCTGCTTTTT.

This clonotype was seen only a few times. The V and J genes are TRBV5-4 and TRBJ2-1, with D tentatively TRBD2 (6 bases). Germline V gene data show CDR1 as SGHNT and CDR2 as YYREEE (reference sequence). V was cut by 0 bases and J by 0 bases, with 7 bases left in between. The CDR3 sequence is 15 residues long. DNA of the CDR3: TGTGCCAGCAGCTTGGATAGCGGCTCCTACAATGAGCAGTTCTTC. Translation: CASSLDSGSYNEQFF.

This clonotype has just a few counts. V usage is TRBV5-6 and J usage is TRBJ2-1; 7 bases map to TRBD2. V lost 0 bases and J lost 5; bases outside the gene matches: 5. This CDR3 is 15 amino acids long. CDR1 and CDR2 from the germline V gene are SGHDT and YYEEEE. CDR3 sequence: CASSLVGAGDNEQFF. CDR3 DNA: TGTGCCAGCAGCTTGGTAGGCGCGGGAGACAATGAGCAGTTCTTC.

This clonotype turned up a few times. V usage is TRBV5-5 and J usage is TRBJ2-7; TRBD1 or TRBD2 may be the D gene (5 bases each). Germline CDR1 reads SGHKS; CDR2 reads YYEKEE (reference sequence). The CDR3 is 14 amino acids. The V gene lost 3 bases and the J gene lost 1 base, with 11 bases spanning the gap. The CDR3 DNA is TGTGCCAGCAGCTCCGGGGACGGTTCCTACGAGCAGTACTTC. It translates to CASSSGDGSYEQYF.

This chain connects TRBV12-3 or TRBV12-4 to TRBJ2-7; 8 positions match TRBD1. The CDR3 is made up of 17 amino acids. V lost 4 bases to trimming and J lost 4 bases; unmatched junction nucleotides: 15. The CDR3 sequence: CASSSEHPSQGAYEQYF. CDR3 nucleotide sequence: TGTGCCAGCAGTTCCGAACATCCCTCCCAGGGGGCATACGAGCAGTACTTC.

This clonotype was detected many times. The rearrangement links TRBV6-2 or TRBV6-3 to TRBJ2-6; D unresolved. The CDR3 spans 15 residues. The germline CDR1 and CDR2 sequences are MNHEY and SVGEGT. Trimming removed 6 bases at V and 2 bases at J, with 11 bases between. The CDR3 region is CASSYVITGANVLTF. CDR3 in DNA: TGTGCCAGCAGCTACGTAATCACTGGGGCCAACGTCCTGACTTTC.

The chain carries TRBV6-2 or TRBV6-3 and TRBJ2-2; D gene ambiguous. Trimming pared 0 bases from V and 1 base from J, leaving 9 bases between. There are 16 residues in the CDR3. Germline CDR1 reads MNHEY; CDR2 reads SVGEGT. The CDR3 region has the DNA TGTGCCAGCAGTTACTCTCGGATATTGAACACCGGGGAGCTGTTTTTT. Translation gives CASSYSRILNTGELFF.

There are a few counts of this clonotype. This chain connects TRBV20-1 to TRBJ2-5, with D hard to call. V was shortened by 6 bases and J by 1 base, with 12 bases between the two germline ends. The germline gives CDR1 DFQATT, CDR2 SNEGSKA (reference sequence). This CDR3 has 13 amino acids. This CDR3 reads CSAPDAVQETQYF. Here the CDR3 DNA reads TGCAGTGCCCCTGACGCGGTCCAAGAGACCCAGTACTTC.

The chain combines TRBV7-2 with TRBJ1-1; a weak D match, TRBD1 (6 bases). Per the germline V gene, CDR1 is SGHTA and CDR2 is FQGNSA. This CDR3 comprises 14 residues. The germline V and J ends were trimmed by 5 bases and 3 bases, with 13 bases remaining between them. CDR3 bases: TGTGCCAGCAGCCCACAGGGAGGGGACACTGAAGCTTTCTTT. Its translation is CASSPQGGDTEAFF.

This clonotype was counted a few times. This rearrangement joins TRBV5-1 to TRBJ2-2; 9 bases are a match to TRBD2. Germline loops: CDR1 SGHRS, CDR2 YFSETQ. Germline trimming cut 0 bases from V and 3 bases from J; bases unmatched to any gene: 0. The CDR3 runs 15 residues. The CDR3 loop is CASSLGTSDTGELFF. The CDR3 DNA reads as TGCGCCAGCAGCTTGGGGACTAGCGACACCGGGGAGCTGTTTTTT.

This clonotype was seen only once. Given a much more abundant clone one base away, this may be a read error. The chain links TRBV6-6 to TRBJ2-3, with unresolved D. Germline V lookup: CDR1 MNHNY, CDR2 SVGAGI (reference sequence). This CDR3 contains 12 residues. The CDR3 loop reads CASRLSTVTQYF. CDR3 DNA sequence: TGTGCCAGCAGGCTTTCCACAGTTACGCAGTATTTT.

There are many counts of this clonotype. The chain couples TRBV6-2 or TRBV6-3 to TRBJ2-7; no reliable D call. Germline CDR1 and CDR2: MNHEY and SVGEGT. The CDR3 has 10 residues. V was shortened by 5 bases and J by 4 bases, with 3 bases between the two germline ends. CDR3 nucleotide sequence: TGTGCCAGCAGTCCTTACGAGCAGTACTTC. Residues: CASSPYEQYF.

The sample holds a few counts of this clonotype. The rearrangement uses TRBV30 and TRBJ1-1, with 7 bases that match TRBD1. Germline V gene sequence: CDR1 GTSNPN, CDR2 SVGIG (reference sequence). V dropped 0 bases and J dropped 1; count of bases not matched to a gene: 2. The CDR3 loop spans 14 amino acids. CDR3 coding DNA: TGTGCCTGGAGTGTGGCAGGGGGGAACACTGAAGCTTTCTTT. Protein sequence: CAWSVAGGNTEAFF.